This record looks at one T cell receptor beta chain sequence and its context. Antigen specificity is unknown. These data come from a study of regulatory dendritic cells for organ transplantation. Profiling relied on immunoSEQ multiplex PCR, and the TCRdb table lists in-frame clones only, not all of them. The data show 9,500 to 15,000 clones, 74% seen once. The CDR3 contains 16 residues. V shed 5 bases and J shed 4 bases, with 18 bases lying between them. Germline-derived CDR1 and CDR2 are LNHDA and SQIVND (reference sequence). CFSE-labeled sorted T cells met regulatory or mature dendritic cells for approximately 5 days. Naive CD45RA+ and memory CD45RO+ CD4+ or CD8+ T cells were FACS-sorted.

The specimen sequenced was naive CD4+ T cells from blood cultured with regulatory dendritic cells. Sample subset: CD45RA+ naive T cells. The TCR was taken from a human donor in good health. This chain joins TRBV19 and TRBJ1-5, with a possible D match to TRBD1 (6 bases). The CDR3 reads CASSQVTRGSNQPQHF. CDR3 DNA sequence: TGTGCCAGTAGTCAGGTTACCAGGGGCTCAAATCAGCCCCAGCATTTT.